This is a list of T cell receptor beta chains from one sample in a study of OX40 agonist ivuxolimab in advanced cancers. TCRdb's copy holds only in-frame clones and misses some; the assay was immunoSEQ multiplex PCR. The table lists about 83,000 clones, about 88% of them singletons. The sample was CD4+ or CD8+ T cells sorted from blood, taken in a trial of the OX40 agonist ivuxolimab. The receptors were gathered from an adult with an advanced solid tumor such as melanoma, head and neck, liver or kidney cancer. Each CDR3 is given with its conserved first and last residue. Fields, in order: J gene, D gene, clone size, V gene, CDR3 protein, CDR3 DNA. A D gene is named only where the DNA matches it firmly. Clone size is shown for a subset of rows, as once, few, many or a class of expanded clone.

>TRBJ1-1|TRBD1|NA|TRBV19
CASSIALGQGGFTEAFF
TGTGCCAGTAGTATAGCTCTGGGACAGGGAGGGTTTACTGAAGCTTTCTTT
>TRBJ1-5|NA|NA|TRBV30
CAWSIQGNQPQHF
TGTGCCTGGAGTATACAGGGAAATCAGCCCCAGCATTTT
>TRBJ1-2|NA|NA|TRBV6-5
CASRGQDYGYTF
TGTGCCAGCAGAGGACAAGACTATGGCTACACCTTC
>TRBJ2-5|TRBD1|once|TRBV29-1
CSVPGQGVQTQYF
TGCAGCGTCCCGGGACAGGGGGTTCAGACCCAGTACTTC
>TRBJ2-5|NA|NA|TRBV29-1
CSVGGGQGETQYF
TGCAGCGTTGGGGGGGGCCAGGGTGAGACCCAGTACTTC
>TRBJ1-2|NA|NA|TRBV10-3
CAISESAGEDYGYTF
TGTGCCATCAGTGAGTCGGCAGGGGAGGACTATGGCTACACCTTC
>TRBJ2-1|NA|NA|TRBV6-1
CASSEYYEQFF
TGTGCCAGCAGTGAATATTATGAGCAGTTCTTC
>TRBJ2-5|TRBD2|NA|TRBV7-2
CASSPIPGGSATQYF
TGTGCCAGCAGCCCCATTCCGGGGGGGAGTGCGACCCAGTACTTC
>TRBJ2-5|TRBD2|NA|TRBV5-1
CASKKLAGAETQYF
TGCGCCAGCAAAAAACTAGCGGGGGCAGAGACCCAGTACTTC
>TRBJ2-1|NA|NA|TRBV13
CASSLGSQGNEQFF
TGTGCCAGCAGCTTAGGGAGTCAGGGAAATGAGCAGTTCTTC
>TRBJ2-7|TRBD2|few|TRBV5-4
CASSSQGGSDEQYF
TGTGCCAGCAGCTCCCAGGGAGGGTCCGACGAGCAGTACTTC
>TRBJ2-7|NA|few|TRBV27
CASSLFANSYEQYF
TGTGCCAGCAGTTTATTCGCGAACTCCTACGAGCAGTACTTC
>TRBJ1-1|TRBD1|NA|TRBV29-1
CSVYDRGRVAFF
TGCAGCGTATACGACAGGGGGCGTGTCGCTTTCTTT
>TRBJ1-5|NA|NA|TRBV19
CASTRWGSDQPQHF
TGTGCCAGTACCCGTTGGGGGTCGGATCAGCCCCAGCATTTT
>TRBJ1-2|NA|once|TRBV7-2
CASSLAPNYGYTF
TGTGCCAGCAGCTTAGCCCCTAACTATGGCTACACCTTC
>TRBJ1-4|TRBD1|few|TRBV5-4
CASSTDREGEKLFF
TGTGCCAGCAGCACAGACAGGGAGGGTGAAAAACTGTTTTTT
>TRBJ2-1|TRBD1|once|TRBV18
CASAGQGVEQFF
TGTGCCAGCGCGGGACAGGGTGTTGAGCAGTTCTTC
>TRBJ2-5|NA|NA|TRBV7-6
CASSLGASQETQYF
TGTGCCAGCAGCTTAGGGGCCAGCCAAGAGACCCAGTACTTC
>TRBJ2-7|TRBD1|NA|TRBV7-2
CASSSLLTGGYEQYF
TGTGCCAGCAGCTCTCTATTGACAGGGGGCTACGAGCAGTACTTC
>TRBJ2-5|TRBD1|NA|TRBV10-3
CAISEWGQQETQYF
TGTGCCATCAGCGAGTGGGGACAGCAAGAGACCCAGTACTTC
>TRBJ2-1|TRBD2|NA|TRBV9
CASSARTSGRNEQFF
TGTGCCAGCAGCGCGAGGACTAGCGGACGCAATGAGCAGTTCTTC
>TRBJ2-7|NA|once|TRBV6-6
CASTDTSGIHEQYF
TGTGCCAGCACCGACACGTCTGGGATCCACGAGCAGTACTTC
>TRBJ2-3|TRBD2|NA|TRBV18
CASSPSLAGVTDTQYF
TGTGCCAGCTCACCTAGTCTAGCGGGGGTCACAGATACGCAGTATTTT
>TRBJ2-7|NA|NA|TRBV6-5
CASSSPGPNQREQYF
TGTGCCAGCAGTTCCCCCGGCCCAAATCAGAGGGAGCAGTACTTC
>TRBJ2-7|TRBD1|NA|TRBV7-8
CASSLVGQGTYEQYF
TGTGCCAGCAGCTTAGTAGGACAGGGGACCTACGAGCAGTACTTC
>TRBJ2-1|NA|NA|TRBV19
CASSMGGIRYNEQFF
TGTGCCAGTAGTATGGGCGGGATCAGGTACAATGAGCAGTTCTTC
>TRBJ2-1|TRBD1|once|TRBV18
CASSPTRDRGNYNEQFF
TGTGCCAGCTCACCGACGAGGGACAGGGGTAATTACAATGAGCAGTTCTTC